The subject of this entry is one TCR beta chain. Its antigen is not yet known. One base away there is no much larger clone; base qualities are not given. From cysteine to phenylalanine, the CDR3 is 15 amino acids long. CDR3 DNA is the only sequence kept; it has 45 bases, read in frame from the first base. Sequences LGHNA (CDR1) and YSLEER (CDR2) are obtained from the germline V gene. V has 1 base trimmed and J has 1 base trimmed; junction bases matching no gene number 0. The entire amount of isolated RNA was reverse transcribed using the High Capacity cDNA Reverse Transcription Kit, so the sequenced TCRB transcripts were expressed ones. Naive, central memory and regulatory T cell samples underwent deep immunoSEQ sequencing, averaging approximately 3.5 million total reads per sample. Sorted cells were lysed in RLT buffer, and RNA was extracted using DNase-treated RNeasy Micro or Mini kits according to cell number. To prevent cross-contamination, each cell subset was processed individually, whereas patient and healthy donor samples were processed jointly. The immunoSEQ multiplex PCR was used to amplify TCRB sequences from cDNA, generating 87-bp fragments that spanned the CDR3 region. Sequencing of the amplicons was performed on the Illumina HiSeq platform. Per the source publication's procedure: Synthetic template baselines were used to correct PCR bias computationally, reads within Hamming distance 2 were collapsed together, and singletons that could not be merged were discarded. By aligning reads against IMGT, V, D and J genes, CDR3 length, and insertions or deletions at six rearrangement sites were assigned. Within each subset, clonotype counts were normalized to sorted cell number, after which true diversity and Gini coefficients were computed with the tcR R package. The overlap coefficient, calculated on TCRB nucleotide sequences, was used to measure repertoire sharing. Out-of-frame TCRB sequences from naive cells were analyzed to stand in for the pre-selection repertoire. Not all clones reach the TCRdb copy of this immuneACCESS table, which keeps in-frame sequences only. Checked studies attribute under half of the gap to unresolved V genes and leave the rest unexplained. V, J and clone size derive from that table, while D and trimming were established from the DNA sequence. The sample records about 340,000 clones, 13% of which are singletons. The ten largest clones capture about 0.016% of the sample.

A single peripheral blood draw of approximately 0.11 L on average was collected from each donor into heparinised tubes. A BD FACSAria II was used to sort naive, central memory, regulatory and stem cell-like memory CD4+ T cells with a panel that included CD45RO, CCR7, CD25, CD127, CD95 and CD27. A purity above 98% was achieved for all sorted populations. PBMCs were isolated immediately by Lymphoprep density gradient centrifugation and stained directly without culture. To minimize batch effects, samples were stained and sorted in pairs, one healthy donor with one patient per experiment. The data belong to a study of beta chain features in type 1 diabetes listed by TCRdb under 2018. With regard to the full study: Mean age, gender distribution, total cell number and subset yield were not different between patients and healthy donors. A total of roughly 110 million sorted cells were examined across all samples, and the number of cells per subset was strongly correlated with RNA yield. The study compared the TCRB repertoires of sorted circulating CD4+ T cell subsets in recently diagnosed type 1 diabetes patients with those in matched healthy donors. Whereas all 30 or so donors provided naive and central memory subsets, regulatory and stem cell-like memory subsets were isolated from just 8 patients and about 8 healthy donors.

Broad study findings and their caveats: In all four CD4+ subsets, TCRB CDR3 length was moderately but significantly shorter in type 1 diabetes patients. Because cDNA rather than genomic DNA was sequenced, highly expressing activated cells could have been over-represented, although no difference in activation and CD3 levels was found between groups. Naive, central memory and regulatory TCRB repertoires appeared to be more similar among patients than among healthy donors. Shorter templates might be favored by PCR, yet because patient and control samples were amplified and corrected together, any such skew would affect both groups equally. At VDJ recombination sites, patients with type 1 diabetes made fewer insertions and deleted more nucleotides, a pattern implying thymic rearrangement abnormalities. HLA sub-analyses involved small numbers of individuals, so any influence of HLA type on TCRB rearrangement remained unresolved.

The V gene is TRBV4-3 and the J gene is TRBJ2-2; TRBD2 fits 7 bases in the junction. The sequencing input was naive CD4+ T cells from blood. The sample's cell subset or site label is to be understood as: true naive CD4+ T cells. The origin of this receptor is a woman aged 18-29 years with type 1 diabetes. The CDR3 reads as follows: CASSQAGGNTGELFF. DNA sequence: TGCGCCAGCAGCCAAGCGGGGGGGAACACCGGGGAGCTGTTTTTT.